The clone carrying this T cell receptor beta chain has just a few counts. Antigen specificity is unknown. CD4+ cells underwent separation, giving CD45RA+ naive and CD45RA-negative memory subsets. The data were taken from a study of shared clonotypes between healthy human individuals. Study in general: Those who served as donors were two women and three men between the ages of 18 and 49.

Overall study findings and caveats: Generally, estimated richness proved larger in naive subsets than it did in memory subsets.

Study processing details: ImmunoSEQ supplied junction-only sequences lacking quality scores, so filtering was different. Profiled with immunoSEQ multiplex PCR; TCRdb holds only in-frame clones, not every one. That table gives V, J and clone size, and the DNA gave D and trimming. The data show around 940,000 clones, about 80% seen once. The clonotype comes from a young man in good health. The sequencing sample was made of memory CD4+ T cells sorted from blood. Subset specified: CD45RA-negative fraction.

CDR3 in DNA: TGTGCCAGCAGCTTAATTCACCGAAGGGACAGGGCCTACGAGCAGTACTTC. This encodes CASSLIHRRDRAYEQYF. This chain connects TRBV7-8 to TRBJ2-7, with 9 positions matching TRBD1. V lost 2 bases and J lost 2; bases outside the gene matches: 10. Looked up from germline, CDR1 is SGHVS and CDR2 is FQNEAQ. The CDR3 covers 17 residues.